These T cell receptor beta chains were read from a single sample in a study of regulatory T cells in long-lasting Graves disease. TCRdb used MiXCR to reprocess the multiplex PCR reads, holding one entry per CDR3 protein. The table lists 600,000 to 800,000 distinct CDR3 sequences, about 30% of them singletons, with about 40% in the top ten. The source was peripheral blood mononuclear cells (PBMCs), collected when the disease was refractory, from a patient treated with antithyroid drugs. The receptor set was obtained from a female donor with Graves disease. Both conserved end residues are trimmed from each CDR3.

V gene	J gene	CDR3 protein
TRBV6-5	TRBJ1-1	ASSWARVNTEAF
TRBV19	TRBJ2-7	ASSTREASYEQY
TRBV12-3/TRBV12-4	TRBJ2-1	ASSSLKGRWNEQF
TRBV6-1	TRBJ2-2	ASSQMTGSTGELF
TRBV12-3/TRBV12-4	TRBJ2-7	ASSLSDFYEQY
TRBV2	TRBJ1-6	ASRRTVNNSPLH
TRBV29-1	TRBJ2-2	SATRTRTGELF
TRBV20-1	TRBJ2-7	SAAGLAVYEQY
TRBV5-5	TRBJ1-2	ASSSPLGTGGGYT
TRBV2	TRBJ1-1	ASSGPGGADTEAF
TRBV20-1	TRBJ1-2	SAGTGAGYGYT
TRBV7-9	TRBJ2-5	ASSRTRVGETQY
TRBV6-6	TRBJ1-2	ASSYSRQGNGYT
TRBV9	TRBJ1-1	ASSAQGARTEAF
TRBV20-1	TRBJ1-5	SALESEENQPQH
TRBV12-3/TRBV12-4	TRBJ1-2	ASSLGGGVNYGYT
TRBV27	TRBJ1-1	ASSYGTDSIEAF
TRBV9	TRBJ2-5	ASSLRAGRWWTQY
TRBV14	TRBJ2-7	ASSHRDIYEQY
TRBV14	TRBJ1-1	ASRHSFKLGQPGRYTEAF
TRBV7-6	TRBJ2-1	ASSLEGHEQF
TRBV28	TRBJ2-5	ASSLPRARKETQY
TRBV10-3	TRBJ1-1	AISFRAGEAF
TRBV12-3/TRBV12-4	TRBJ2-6	ASSLMTGGAGANVLT
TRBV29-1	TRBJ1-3	SVEEPDSGNTIY
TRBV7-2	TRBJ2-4	ASSPWPKNIQY
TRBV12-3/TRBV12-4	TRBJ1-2	ASSLEARVGGYT
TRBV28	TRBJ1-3	ASSLWASSGNTIY
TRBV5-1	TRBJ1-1	ASRSGTSVRNTEAF